The 30 T cell receptor beta chains reported below all come from one sample, sequenced in a study of post-analysis software for immune sequencing data. General study results and limits: Included in a set of about 5 TRBV segments more frequent in patients than controls were TRBV5-6, TRBV5-1 and TRBV20-1.

Antigen specificity for these receptors is unknown. Unique molecular identifiers had been added to the TCR beta cDNA libraries. TCRdb ran MiXCR on the PCR reads and lists one entry per CDR3 protein. The data contain some 690,000 distinct CDR3 sequences, 55% to 70% of them singletons. The specimen sequenced was blood. The receptor set was obtained from a girl aged 2-9 years with multiple sclerosis.

This clonotype was counted only a few times. This chain joins TRBV10-3 and TRBJ2-7; no definite D call. Trimming left V 3 bases short and J 0 bases short, with 9 bases between. The CDR3 spans 14 residues. Germline assignment: CDR1 ENHRY and CDR2 SYGVKD. The CDR3 reads CAISEPTSSYEQYF. The DNA of the CDR3 is TGTGCCATCAGTGAACCTACAAGCTCCTACGAGCAGTACTTC.

This chain connects TRBV6-5 to TRBJ1-4; D is ambiguous. CDR3 size: 16 residues. Germline CDR1 reads MNHEY; CDR2 reads SVGAGI. V lost 0 bases, J lost 0 bases, and 8 bases lay in between. CDR3 coding DNA: TGTGCCAGCAGTTACTCGGGAACAGCAACTAATGAAAAACTGTTTTTT. As protein: CASSYSGTATNEKLFF.

This clonotype was counted between two and nine times. The rearrangement joins TRBV21-1 to TRBJ2-3; the D call of TRBD1 is as the table states it, not checked on the DNA. TRBV21-1 counts as a pseudogene. The length of the CDR3 is 17 residues. The CDR3 coding sequence is TGTGCCAGCAGCACCCACCTTGACAGGGGAGGCACAGATACGCAGTATTTT. This encodes CASSTHLDRGGTDTQYF.

The chain links TRBV29-1 to TRBJ1-3; no reliable D call. CDR3 size: 12 residues. With 3 bases removed from V and 4 bases from J, the gap between germline ends came to 7 bases. Germline lookup yields CDR1 SQVTM and CDR2 ANQGSEA. CDR3: CSVDLEGNTIYF. The DNA of the CDR3 is TGCAGCGTTGACCTGGAAGGAAACACCATATATTTT.

The chain couples TRBV25-1 to TRBJ2-3, with 7 bases matching TRBD1. Germline assignment: CDR1 MGHDK and CDR2 SYGVNS. This CDR3 has 21 amino acids. Trimming at V came to 3 bases and at J to 2 bases, leaving 23 bases not matched to a gene. The DNA of the CDR3 is TGTGCCAGCAGTGACACACTTTCCGGGACAGAACACGTCGAAATCACAGATACGCAGTATTTT. It codes for CASSDTLSGTEHVEITDTQYF.

V gene TRBV20-1 combines with J gene TRBJ2-7, with D possibly TRBD2 on 5 matching bases. The V end lost 6 bases, the J end lost 3 bases, and 9 bases lay between the germline ends. The CDR3 loop spans 11 amino acids. CDR1 and CDR2 from the germline V gene are DFQATT and SNEGSKA (reference sequence). This CDR3 is CSALRDYEQYF. The CDR3 region has the DNA TGCAGTGCCCTTCGGGACTACGAGCAGTACTTC.

V usage is TRBV6-1 and J usage is TRBJ2-7, with a weak D call TRBD1 (6 bases). Germline V CDR1 and CDR2: MNHNS, SASEGT. The CDR3 totals 14 residues. V lost 6 bases, J lost 2 bases, and 14 bases lay in between. CDR3 nucleotide sequence: TGTGCCAGCAGCCCGTTGACAGGAACCTACGAGCAGTACTTC. Amino acids: CASSPLTGTYEQYF.

This chain uses TRBV3-1 with TRBJ2-5, with 8 bases identical to TRBD2. Germline loops: CDR1 LGHDT, CDR2 YNNKEL (reference sequence). The J segment lost 0 bases and the V segment lost 1 base, leaving 4 bases of the junction unmatched. The CDR3 has 16 residues. The CDR3 DNA follows: TGTGCCAGCAGCCAAGGACTAGCGAGGAACCAAGAGACCCAGTACTTC. It translates to CASSQGLARNQETQYF.

This rearrangement joins TRBV11-2 to TRBJ2-1, with D perhaps TRBD1 (6 bases). The germline V gene has CDR1 SGHAT and CDR2 FQNNGV. V lost 4 bases to trimming and J lost 9 bases, with 13 bases between them. The length of the CDR3 is 13 residues. CDR3 sequence reads: CASSSVQGTEQFF. In DNA, the CDR3 is TGTGCCAGCAGCTCAGTCCAGGGGACTGAGCAGTTCTTC.

The V call is TRBV10-3, the J call TRBJ1-6; 10 bases map to TRBD1. The length of the CDR3 is 19 residues. CDR1 and CDR2 from the germline V gene are ENHRY and SYGVKD. J was trimmed by 2 bases and V by 3 bases; bases with no gene match: 10. The CDR3 sequence: CAISERGPGQGTYNSPLHF. The DNA of the CDR3 is TGTGCCATCAGTGAAAGGGGCCCGGGACAGGGGACCTATAATTCACCCCTCCACTTT.

The rearrangement uses TRBV4-3 and TRBJ2-1; no firm D call. Germline CDR1 reads LGHNA; CDR2 reads YSLEER. This CDR3 region has 14 residues. The V gene lost 0 bases and the J gene lost 10 bases, with 13 bases spanning the gap. The CDR3 bases are TGCGCCAGCAGCCAAGATAAGGAGCTCAACGAGCAGTTCTTC. As protein: CASSQDKELNEQFF.

The rearrangement uses TRBV28 and TRBJ2-7; the match to TRBD1 covers 7 bases. Germline-derived CDR1 and CDR2 are MDHEN and SYDVKM. The CDR3 runs to 13 residues. V lost 7 bases and J lost 1; bases outside the gene matches: 4. The CDR3: CASIPRGSYEQYF. The CDR3 DNA follows: TGTGCCAGCATACCCAGGGGGTCCTACGAGCAGTACTTC.

The rearrangement uses TRBV11-2 and TRBJ2-4; D is perhaps TRBD1 or TRBD2 (6 bases each). This CDR3 contains 15 residues. Germline CDR1 and CDR2: SGHAT and FQNNGV. V lost 6 bases and J lost 9, with 21 bases in between. In nucleotides, the CDR3 is TGTGCCAGCAGGCGTACAGGGAGGCAGGGAGGCATTCAGTACTTC. Translating gives CASRRTGRQGGIQYF.

V and J are TRBV6-2 or TRBV6-3 and TRBJ1-4, with D uncertain. Trimming removed 2 bases from V and 12 bases from J, with 7 bases in between. The CDR3 sequence is 11 residues long. From germline, CDR1 is MNHEY and CDR2 SVGEGT. CDR3 residues: CASSYETELFF. CDR3 DNA: TGTGCCAGCAGTTACGAGACGGAACTGTTTTTT.

J is TRBJ1-1 and V is TRBV30; D perhaps matches TRBD1 (6 bases). Germline V CDR1 and CDR2: GTSNPN, SVGIG (reference sequence). V was shortened by 5 bases and J by 5 bases, with 9 bases between the two germline ends. The CDR3 has 11 amino acids. DNA of the CDR3: TGTGCCTGGGAGGACAGAACTGAAGCTTTCTTT. Its translation: CAWEDRTEAFF.

The rearrangement uses TRBV5-1 and TRBJ1-2; 9 bases match TRBD1. The CDR3 covers 14 residues. CDR1 SGHRS and CDR2 YFSETQ come from the germline V gene. With V trimmed by 0 bases and J by 6 bases, 3 bases remained unmatched. The CDR3 DNA reads TGCGCCAGCAGCTTGGGGGACAGGGACGATGGCTACACCTTC. Its protein product is CASSLGDRDDGYTF.

This chain uses TRBV11-2 with TRBJ2-6; tentative D call: TRBD1 (5 bases). Per the germline V gene, CDR1 is SGHAT and CDR2 is FQNNGV. V was pared by 6 bases and J by 2 bases, with 20 bases between. This CDR3 has 18 residues. The CDR3 coding sequence is TGTGCCAGCAGGGAAATCAGCAGGGTAGGGGCTGGGGCCAACGTCCTGACTTTC. It encodes CASREISRVGAGANVLTF. The full variable domain, its missing parts supplied by reference TRBV11-2 and TRBJ2-6, is EAGVAQSPRYKIIEKRQSVAFWCNPISGHATLYWYQQILGQGPKLLIQFQNNGVVDDSQLPKDRFSAERLKGVDSTLKIQPAKLEDSAVYLCASREISRVGAGANVLTFGAGSRLTVL.

This chain connects TRBV28 to TRBJ2-7; 7 nucleotides line up with TRBD2. CDR1 and CDR2 from the germline V gene are MDHEN and SYDVKM. The CDR3 runs to 15 residues. V gave up 5 bases and J gave up 0 bases; unmatched junction bases: 7. CDR3 sequence reads: CASSDTSVHSYEQYF. For the CDR3, the DNA is TGTGCCAGCAGTGACACTAGCGTACACTCCTACGAGCAGTACTTC.

The chain employs TRBV5-6 and TRBJ2-3; tentative D call: TRBD2 (6 bases). Germline loops: CDR1 SGHDT, CDR2 YYEEEE. V was trimmed by 0 bases and J by 2 bases, leaving 16 bases between them. This CDR3 comprises 17 residues. CDR3 DNA: TGTGCCAGCAGCTTGGCCTTCAGAGCGGGCCTCACAGATACGCAGTATTTT. As protein: CASSLAFRAGLTDTQYF.

J is TRBJ1-1 and V is TRBV7-3, with D possibly matching TRBD1 (5 bases). The CDR3 has 14 residues. Germline CDR1 and CDR2: SGHTA and FQGTGA. The germline V and J ends were trimmed by 4 bases and 6 bases, with 15 bases remaining between them. CDR3 sequence: CASSSTGGEAEAFF. The CDR3 bases are TGTGCCAGCAGCTCAACGGGGGGGGAAGCTGAAGCTTTCTTT.

This sequence joins TRBV29-1 and TRBJ2-1; D is unclear. Germline V lookup: CDR1 SQVTM, CDR2 ANQGSEA. The CDR3 spans 13 residues. V was pared by 1 base and J by 6 bases, with 10 bases between. CDR3 in DNA: TGCAGCGTTGAAGGCTTTAGCAGCAATGAGCAGTTCTTC. Encoded protein: CSVEGFSSNEQFF.

The rearrangement uses TRBV2 and TRBJ2-3; 12 bases match TRBD1. CDR3 length: 15 residues. V dropped 8 bases and J dropped 3; count of bases not matched to a gene: 6. Germline CDR1 SNHLY, CDR2 FYNNEI. The DNA of the CDR3 is TGTGCCAGCGGATGGGACAGGGGGCCAACAGATACGCAGTATTTT. Its protein is CASGWDRGPTDTQYF.

This chain's CDR3 is CASSFPTAYNEQFF. CDR3 DNA sequence: TGTGCCAGCAGCTTTCCAACGGCCTACAATGAGCAGTTCTTC. The genes are TRBV7-2 and TRBJ2-1, with D uncertain. Germline values: CDR1 SGHTA, CDR2 FQGNSA. CDR3 length equals 14 residues. V shed 3 bases and J shed 2 bases, with 8 bases lying between them. The full variable domain, rest sourced from reference TRBV7-2 and TRBJ2-1, is GAGVSQSPSNKVTEKGKDVELRCDPISGHTALYWYRQSLGQGLEFLIYFQGNSAPDKSGLPSDRFSAERTGGSVSTLTIQRTQQEDSAVYLCASSFPTAYNEQFFGPGTRLTVL.

The J gene is TRBJ2-4, the V gene TRBV10-2; the match to TRBD2 covers 8 bases. The CDR3 runs to 14 residues. J gave up 1 base and V 8 bases, and 4 bases lay outside the gene matches. The germline CDR1 and CDR2 sequences are WSHSY and SAAADI. For the CDR3, the DNA is TGCGCCAGCGGGACGGGGGGGGCCAAAAACATTCAGTACTTC. Amino acid sequence: CASGTGGAKNIQYF.

On this clonotype: One end of the junction fails to match germline, which may point to a read error. V and J are TRBV3-1 and TRBJ2-7, with 9 bases that match TRBD2. TRBJ2-5 explains the end of the DNA better; the J call may be wrong. Germline V gives CDR1 LGHDT, CDR2 YNNKEL (reference sequence). CDR3 length equals 14 residues. In DNA form, the CDR3 reads TGTGCCAGCACCCAAGCGGGGGGCTGGGAGACCCAGTACTTC. The encoded protein is CASTQAGGWETQYF.

The chain has TRBV2 and TRBJ1-2; D gene unclear. The CDR3 has 13 residues. Trimming shortened V by 4 bases and J by 5 bases, and 11 bases separated the two germline ends. Germline V gene lookup returns CDR1 SNHLY and CDR2 FYNNEI. CDR3 amino acids: CASSADGRYGYTF. Written as DNA, the CDR3 is TGTGCCAGCAGTGCGGACGGCAGGTATGGCTACACCTTC.

The chain uses TRBV29-1 and TRBJ1-5; D is perhaps TRBD1 (5 bases). Trimming removed 4 bases at V and 4 bases at J, with 11 bases between. Looked up from germline, CDR1 is SQVTM and CDR2 is ANQGSEA. The length of the CDR3 is 13 residues. CDR3 nucleotide sequence: TGCAGCGTTGGCCGGGACGGAAATCAGCCCCAGCATTTT. Protein sequence: CSVGRDGNQPQHF.

V and J are TRBV20-1 and TRBJ1-5; possible D gene TRBD1, 5 bases. The CDR3 contains 14 residues. Germline V gene sequence: CDR1 DFQATT, CDR2 SNEGSKA (reference sequence). V was clipped by 0 bases and J by 4 bases, with 10 bases between them. The CDR3 loop reads CSARDRQLNQPQHF. In nucleotides, the CDR3 is TGCAGTGCTAGAGATAGACAGTTAAATCAGCCCCAGCATTTT.

The chain's CDR3 is CSVDYTGAYNEQFF. As DNA, the CDR3 is TGCAGCGTTGACTACACAGGAGCCTACAATGAGCAGTTCTTC. J is TRBJ2-1 and V is TRBV29-1, with D perhaps matching TRBD1 (5 bases). Germline CDR1 and CDR2: SQVTM and ANQGSEA. V lost 3 bases to trimming and J lost 2 bases, with 11 bases between them. The CDR3 covers 14 residues.

This clonotype was seen a few times. The rearrangement uses TRBV29-1 and TRBJ2-5; TRBD1 might be the D (6 bases). V was shortened by 3 bases and J by 4 bases, with 21 bases between the two germline ends. The germline gives CDR1 SQVTM, CDR2 ANQGSEA. The CDR3 totals 16 residues. The CDR3 coding sequence is TGCAGCGTTGAGGGCGGGCTCGGGACACCCACAGAGACCCAGTACTTC. It translates to CSVEGGLGTPTETQYF.